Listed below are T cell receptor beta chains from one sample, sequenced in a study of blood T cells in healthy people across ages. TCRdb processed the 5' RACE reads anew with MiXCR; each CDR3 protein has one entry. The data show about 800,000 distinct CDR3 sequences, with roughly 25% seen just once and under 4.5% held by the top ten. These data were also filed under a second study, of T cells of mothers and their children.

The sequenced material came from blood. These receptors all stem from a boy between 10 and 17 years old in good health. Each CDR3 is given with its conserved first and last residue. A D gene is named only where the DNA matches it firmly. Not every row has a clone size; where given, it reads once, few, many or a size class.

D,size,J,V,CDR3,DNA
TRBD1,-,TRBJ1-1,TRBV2,CARNRGPNTEAFF,TGTGCCCGGAACAGGGGGCCGAACACTGAAGCTTTCTTT
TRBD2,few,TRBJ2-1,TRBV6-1,CASSAGTSGRDEQFF,TGTGCCAGCAGTGCTGGGACTAGCGGGAGGGATGAGCAGTTCTTC
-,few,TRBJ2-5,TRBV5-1,CASSWDFGTQIDTETQYF,TGCGCCAGCAGCTGGGACTTCGGGACCCAGATTGATACAGAGACCCAGTACTTC
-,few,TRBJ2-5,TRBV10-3,CAISETLGQETQYF,TGTGCCATCAGTGAAACCCTGGGCCAAGAGACCCAGTACTTC
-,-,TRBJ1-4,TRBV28,CASSSGPLREKLFF,TGTGCCAGCAGTTCGGGGCCCCTCAGGGAAAAACTGTTTTTT
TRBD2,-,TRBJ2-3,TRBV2,CASRSPGAGDNTDTQYF,TGTGCCAGCAGATCCCCGGGTGCGGGAGATAACACAGATACGCAGTATTTT
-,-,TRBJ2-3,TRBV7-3,CASSLGKLRDTQYF,TGTGCCAGCAGCTTAGGCAAGCTCAGGGATACGCAGTATTTT
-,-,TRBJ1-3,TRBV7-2,CASSLSVGSSGNTIYF,TGTGCCAGCAGCTTATCTGTGGGGTCATCTGGAAACACCATATATTTT
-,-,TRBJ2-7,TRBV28,CASSNPRLEQYF,TGTGCCAGCAGCAATCCCAGGTTAGAGCAGTACTTC
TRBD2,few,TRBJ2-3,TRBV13,CASSARLAGDGGDTQYF,TGTGCCAGCAGCGCCAGACTAGCGGGAGACGGGGGAGATACGCAGTATTTT
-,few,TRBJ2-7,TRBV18,CASSPEAGLYEQYF,TGTGCCAGCTCACCTGAGGCAGGGCTCTACGAGCAGTACTTC
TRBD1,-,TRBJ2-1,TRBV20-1,CSANHRDRGRHEQFF,TGCAGTGCGAATCACCGGGACAGGGGTCGGCATGAGCAGTTCTTC
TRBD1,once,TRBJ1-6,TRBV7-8,CASGTGVSNSPLHF,TGTGCCAGCGGAACAGGGGTTAGCAATTCACCCCTCCACTTT
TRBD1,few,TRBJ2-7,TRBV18,CASSRDRPDEQYF,TGTGCCAGCTCACGGGACAGGCCCGACGAGCAGTACTTC
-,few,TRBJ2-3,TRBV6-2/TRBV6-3,CASSQIEDTQYF,TGTGCCAGCAGTCAGATAGAAGATACGCAGTATTTT
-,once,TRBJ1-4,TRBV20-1,CSASFNEKLFF,TGCAGTGCTTCATTTAACGAAAAACTGTTTTTT
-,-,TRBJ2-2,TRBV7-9,CASSQPLGQRENTGELFF,TGTGCCAGCAGCCAACCACTCGGACAGCGGGAGAACACCGGGGAGCTGTTTTTT
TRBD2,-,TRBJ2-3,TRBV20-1,CSATLTSGATDTQYF,TGCAGTGCTACCTTGACTAGCGGGGCCACAGATACGCAGTATTTT
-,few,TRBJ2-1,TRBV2,CASGAEGSYNEQFF,TGTGCCAGCGGGGCGGAGGGATCCTACAATGAGCAGTTCTTC
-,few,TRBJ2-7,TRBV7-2,CASSLGNSPSYEQYF,TGTGCCAGCAGCTTAGGTAATAGCCCCTCCTACGAGCAGTACTTC
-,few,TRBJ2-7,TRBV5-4,CASSLPSAVGSYEQYF,TGTGCCAGCAGCCTGCCTTCCGCGGTCGGCTCCTACGAGCAGTACTTC
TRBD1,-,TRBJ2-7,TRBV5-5,CASSGWTGNYEQYF,TGTGCCAGCAGCGGATGGACAGGGAACTACGAGCAGTACTTC
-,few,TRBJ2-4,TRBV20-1,CSAREGQLAKNIQYF,TGCAGTGCTAGAGAAGGGCAGCTAGCCAAAAACATTCAGTACTTC
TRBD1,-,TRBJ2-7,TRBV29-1,CSARSTGVYEQYF,TGCAGCGCCAGATCTACAGGGGTCTACGAGCAGTACTTC
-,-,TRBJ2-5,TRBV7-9,CASSPASLLETQYF,TGTGCCAGCAGCCCCGCCTCCCTTTTAGAGACCCAGTACTTC
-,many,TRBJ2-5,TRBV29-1,CSVETGDSPTQYF,TGCAGCGTTGAAACGGGAGATAGCCCAACCCAGTACTTC
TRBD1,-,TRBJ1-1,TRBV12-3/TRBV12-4,CASTTTGVNTEAFF,TGTGCCAGCACCACGACAGGGGTGAACACTGAAGCTTTCTTT
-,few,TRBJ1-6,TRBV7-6,CASSLVGGQDSPLHF,TGTGCCAGCAGCTTAGTTGGGGGGCAGGATTCACCCCTCCACTTT
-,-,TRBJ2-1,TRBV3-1,CASSQTKRSGANEQFF,TGTGCCAGCAGCCAGACGAAACGATCGGGTGCCAATGAGCAGTTCTTC
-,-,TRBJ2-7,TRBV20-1,CSARGGLSSSYEQYF,TGCAGTGCTAGAGGTGGACTCTCCAGCTCCTACGAGCAGTACTTC
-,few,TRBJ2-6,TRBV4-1,CASSQFRGPGANVLTF,TGCGCCAGCAGCCAATTCAGGGGTCCTGGGGCCAACGTCCTGACTTTC
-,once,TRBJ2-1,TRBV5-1,CASSLLTGTGYNEQFF,TGCGCCAGCAGCTTGTTAACGGGAACTGGCTACAATGAGCAGTTCTTC
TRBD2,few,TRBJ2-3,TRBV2,CASSEYSGLNTDTQYF,TGTGCCAGCAGTGAATATTCGGGACTAAACACAGATACGCAGTATTTT
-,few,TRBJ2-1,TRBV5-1,CASSPGLRGDEQFF,TGCGCCAGCAGCCCCGGACTACGCGGCGATGAGCAGTTCTTC
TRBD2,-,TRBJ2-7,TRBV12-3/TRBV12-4,CASGTSGSGEQYF,TGTGCCAGTGGGACTAGCGGGAGTGGAGAGCAGTACTTC
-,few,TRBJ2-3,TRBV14,CASSQDEADTQYF,TGTGCCAGCAGCCAAGACGAGGCAGATACGCAGTATTTT
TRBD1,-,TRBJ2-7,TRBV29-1,CSVGSGTGLPYEQYF,TGCAGCGTGGGATCCGGGACAGGGCTCCCCTACGAGCAGTACTTC
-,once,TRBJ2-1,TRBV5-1,CASSVSGAEQFF,TGCGCCAGCAGCGTAAGCGGCGCTGAGCAGTTCTTC
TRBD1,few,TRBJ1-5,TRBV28,CASRPETGYNQPQHF,TGTGCCAGCAGACCGGAGACAGGGTACAATCAGCCCCAGCATTTT
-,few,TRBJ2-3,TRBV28,CASNELLSDTQYF,TGTGCCAGCAATGAGTTACTCTCGGATACGCAGTATTTT
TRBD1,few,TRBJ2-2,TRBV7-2,CASSLAPQGAGELFF,TGTGCCAGCAGCTTAGCGCCCCAGGGGGCCGGGGAGCTGTTTTTT
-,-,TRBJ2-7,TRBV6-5,CASSGPRREQYF,TGTGCCAGCAGCGGCCCTAGGCGGGAGCAGTACTTC